Sequencing of this T cell receptor (beta chain) was carried out in a study of cytomegalovirus exposure and HLA in healthy donors. The CDR3 has 15 amino acids. Per the germline V gene, CDR1 is SGDLS and CDR2 is YYNGEE. Trimming took 4 bases from V and 10 from J; bases not matched to a gene: 9. Notes on this clone: The antigen is undetermined.

Primers: 60 Vbeta forward and 13 Jbeta reverse. Here immunoSEQ multiplex PCR was the method, and the copy in TCRdb shows in-frame clones only, minus some. The table shows approximately 130,000 clones, with 55% to 75% occurring only once. Study-wide findings and caveats: A later look showed TCR association rates differing by HLA locus, highest for DRB1 and lowest for HLA-C. Later on, analysis showed that most CMV-associated TCR beta chains appeared to be HLA-restricted. In a later analysis, an Asian-associated ancestry cluster reportedly showed fewer N-insertions than the roughly 700-donor mean.

Sequencing was done on a sample of PBMCs. The TCR sequence derives from a human donor in good health. V gene TRBV9 combines with J gene TRBJ2-3, with TRBD2 identical over 13 bases. The CDR3 spells CASSPTSGGLVSQYF. CDR3 DNA sequence: TGTGCCAGCAGCCCGACTAGCGGGGGGCTTGTTTCGCAGTATTTT.